This TCR beta chain originates from a study of blood T cell repertoires in COVID-19. About the research overall: COVID-19 samples, acute and convalescent, were from the United States, Italy and Spain. T cells, B-cell-depleted T cells, or PBMCs provided the cDNA or gDNA that served as material.

J gave up 3 bases and V 5 bases, and 8 bases lay outside the gene matches. This CDR3 is 15 amino acids long. Germline CDR1 reads LNHDA; CDR2 reads SQIVND (reference sequence). Authors' methods: By means of reference gene primer amplification, nucleated cell counts were estimated. Using immunoSEQ multiplex PCR, the repertoire was profiled, and TCRdb retains in-frame clones only, with some absent. V, J and clone size were drawn from that table, and D and trimming were deduced from the DNA. Of approximately 100,000 clones listed, approximately 91% are singletons. The sample comprised peripheral blood. J is TRBJ1-2 and V is TRBV19; 8 bases match TRBD1. This clonotype was sampled from a man in his sixties with acute or convalescent COVID-19. CDR3 in DNA: TGTGCCAGTAGTCCAACCCGACAGGGGCACTATGGCTACACCTTC. It yields the protein CASSPTRQGHYGYTF.